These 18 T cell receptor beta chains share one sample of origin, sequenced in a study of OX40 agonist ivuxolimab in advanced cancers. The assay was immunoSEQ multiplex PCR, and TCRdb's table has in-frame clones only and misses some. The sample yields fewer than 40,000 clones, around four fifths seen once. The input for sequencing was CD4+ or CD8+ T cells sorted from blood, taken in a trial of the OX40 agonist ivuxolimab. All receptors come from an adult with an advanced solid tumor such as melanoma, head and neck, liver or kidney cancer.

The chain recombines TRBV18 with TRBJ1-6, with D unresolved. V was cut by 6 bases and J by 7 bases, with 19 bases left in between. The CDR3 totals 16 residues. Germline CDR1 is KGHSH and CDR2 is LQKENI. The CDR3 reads CASSAFEPVGNSPLHF. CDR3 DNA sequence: TGTGCCAGCTCGGCCTTTGAACCCGTCGGAAATTCACCCCTCCACTTT.

The CDR3 DNA is TGTGCCAGCAGCGATACTAGAAATGCTTACAATGAGCAGTTCTTC. Its translation is CASSDTRNAYNEQFF. V is TRBV11-2 and J is TRBJ2-1, with D perhaps matching TRBD2 (5 bases). Trimming left V 5 bases short and J 4 bases short, with 15 bases between. Germline assignment: CDR1 SGHAT and CDR2 FQNNGV. The CDR3 totals 15 residues.

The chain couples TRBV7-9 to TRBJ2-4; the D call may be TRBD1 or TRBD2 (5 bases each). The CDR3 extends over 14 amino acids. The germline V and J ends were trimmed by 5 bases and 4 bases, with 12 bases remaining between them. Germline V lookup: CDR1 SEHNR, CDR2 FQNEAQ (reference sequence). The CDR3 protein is CASSLGTEKNIQYF. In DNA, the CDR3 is TGTGCCAGCAGCCTCGGGACCGAAAAAAACATTCAGTACTTC.

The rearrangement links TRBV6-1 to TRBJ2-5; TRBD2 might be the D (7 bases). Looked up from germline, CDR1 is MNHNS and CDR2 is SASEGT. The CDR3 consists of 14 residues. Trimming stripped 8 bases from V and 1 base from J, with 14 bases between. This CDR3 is CASGEGGVQETQYF. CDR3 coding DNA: TGTGCCAGCGGGGAGGGGGGGGTCCAAGAGACCCAGTACTTC.

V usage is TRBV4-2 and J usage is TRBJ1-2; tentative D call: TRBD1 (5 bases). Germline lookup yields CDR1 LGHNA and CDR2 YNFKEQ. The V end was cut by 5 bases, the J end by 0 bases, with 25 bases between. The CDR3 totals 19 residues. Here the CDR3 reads CASSSVSLGRAASNYGYTF. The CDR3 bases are TGTGCCAGCAGCTCCGTTTCGCTAGGCAGGGCAGCCTCTAACTATGGCTACACCTTC.

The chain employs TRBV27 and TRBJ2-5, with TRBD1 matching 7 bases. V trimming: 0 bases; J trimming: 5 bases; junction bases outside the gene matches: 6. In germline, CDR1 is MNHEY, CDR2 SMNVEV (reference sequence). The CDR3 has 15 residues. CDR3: CASSLSRGRWETQYF. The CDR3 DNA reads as TGTGCCAGCAGTTTATCGAGGGGGCGTTGGGAGACCCAGTACTTC.

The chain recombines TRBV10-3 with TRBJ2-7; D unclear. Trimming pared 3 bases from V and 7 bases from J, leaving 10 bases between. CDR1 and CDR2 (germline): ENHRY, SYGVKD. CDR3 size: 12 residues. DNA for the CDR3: TGTGCCATCAGTGAACAGAACGTGGAGCAGTACTTC. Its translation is CAISEQNVEQYF.

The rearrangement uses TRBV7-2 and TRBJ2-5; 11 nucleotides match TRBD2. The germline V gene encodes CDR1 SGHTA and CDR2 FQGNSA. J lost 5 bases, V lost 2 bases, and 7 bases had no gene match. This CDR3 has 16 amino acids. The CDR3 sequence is CASSLLAGGGGETQYF. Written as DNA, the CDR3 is TGTGCCAGCAGCTTATTAGCGGGAGGGGGAGGGGAGACCCAGTACTTC. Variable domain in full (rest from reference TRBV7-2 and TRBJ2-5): GAGVSQSPSNKVTEKGKDVELRCDPISGHTALYWYRQSLGQGLEFLIYFQGNSAPDKSGLPSDRFSAERTGGSVSTLTIQRTQQEDSAVYLCASSLLAGGGGETQYFGPGTRLLVL.

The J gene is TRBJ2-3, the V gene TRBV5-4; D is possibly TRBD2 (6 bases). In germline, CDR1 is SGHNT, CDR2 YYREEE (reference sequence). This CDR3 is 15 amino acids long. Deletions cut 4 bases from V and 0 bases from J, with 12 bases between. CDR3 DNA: TGTGCCAGCAGCCGTGAGGCGGGAAGCACAGATACGCAGTATTTT. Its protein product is CASSREAGSTDTQYF. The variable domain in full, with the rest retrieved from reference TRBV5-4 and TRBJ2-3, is ETGVTQSPTHLIKTRGQQVTLRCSSQSGHNTVSWYQQALGQGPQFIFQYYREEENGRGNFPPRFSGLQFPNYSSELNVNALELDDSALYLCASSREAGSTDTQYFGPGTRLTVL.

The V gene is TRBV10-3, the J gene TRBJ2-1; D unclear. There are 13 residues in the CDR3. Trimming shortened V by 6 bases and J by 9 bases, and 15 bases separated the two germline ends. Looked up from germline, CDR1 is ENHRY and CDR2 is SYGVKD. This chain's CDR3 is CAISLGGKTEQFF. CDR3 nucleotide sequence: TGTGCCATCAGCTTGGGCGGAAAGACTGAGCAGTTCTTC.

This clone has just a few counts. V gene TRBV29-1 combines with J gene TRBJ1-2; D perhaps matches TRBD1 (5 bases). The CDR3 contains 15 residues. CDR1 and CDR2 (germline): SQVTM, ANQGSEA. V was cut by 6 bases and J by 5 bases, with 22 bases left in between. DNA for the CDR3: TGCAGCGTGGGAGGACCTGGAACAGGACTTTATGGCTACACCTTC. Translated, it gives CSVGGPGTGLYGYTF.

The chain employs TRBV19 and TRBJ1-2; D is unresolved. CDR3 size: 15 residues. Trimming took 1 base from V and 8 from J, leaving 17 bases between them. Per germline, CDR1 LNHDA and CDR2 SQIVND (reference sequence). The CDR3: CASSIVLLQDGGYTF. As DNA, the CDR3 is TGTGCCAGTAGTATAGTCCTCCTCCAGGACGGGGGCTACACCTTC.

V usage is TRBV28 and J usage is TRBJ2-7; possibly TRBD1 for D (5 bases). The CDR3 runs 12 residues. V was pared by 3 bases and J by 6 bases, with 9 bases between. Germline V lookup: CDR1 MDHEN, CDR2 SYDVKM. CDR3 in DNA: TGTGCCAGCAGTTTGGCAGGGTCCGAGCAGTACTTC. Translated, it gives CASSLAGSEQYF.

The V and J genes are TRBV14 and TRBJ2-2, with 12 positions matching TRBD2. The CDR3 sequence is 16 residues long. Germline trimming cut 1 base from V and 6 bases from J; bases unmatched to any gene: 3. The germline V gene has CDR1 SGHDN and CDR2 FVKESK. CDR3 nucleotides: TGTGCCAGCAGCCAAGTCCTAGCGGGGGGGCCCGGGGAGCTGTTTTTT. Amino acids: CASSQVLAGGPGELFF.

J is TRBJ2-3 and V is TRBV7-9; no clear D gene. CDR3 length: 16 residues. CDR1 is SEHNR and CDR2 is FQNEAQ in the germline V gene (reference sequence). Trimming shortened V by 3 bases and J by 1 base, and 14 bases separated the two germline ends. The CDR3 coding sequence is TGTGCCAGCAGCTTCGCGCGAGTCCCTGGCACAGATACGCAGTATTTT. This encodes CASSFARVPGTDTQYF.

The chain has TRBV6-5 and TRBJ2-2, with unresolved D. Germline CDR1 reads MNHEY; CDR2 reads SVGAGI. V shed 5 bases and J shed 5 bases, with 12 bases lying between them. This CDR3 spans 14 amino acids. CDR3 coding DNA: TGTGCCAGCAGTCGACTTGCGGAAACCGGGGAGCTGTTTTTT. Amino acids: CASSRLAETGELFF.

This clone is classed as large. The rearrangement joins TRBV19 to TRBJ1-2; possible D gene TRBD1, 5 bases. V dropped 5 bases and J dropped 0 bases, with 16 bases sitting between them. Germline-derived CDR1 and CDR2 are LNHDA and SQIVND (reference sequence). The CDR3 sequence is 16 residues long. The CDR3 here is CASSGQGYSANYGYTF. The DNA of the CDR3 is TGTGCCAGTAGTGGGCAGGGCTATTCAGCTAACTATGGCTACACCTTC.

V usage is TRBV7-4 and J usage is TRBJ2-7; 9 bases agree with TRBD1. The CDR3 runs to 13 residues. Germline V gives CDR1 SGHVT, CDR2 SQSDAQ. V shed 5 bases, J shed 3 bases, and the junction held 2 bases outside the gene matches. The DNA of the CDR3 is TGTGCCAGCAGCATGGACAGGGGCTACGAGCAGTACTTC. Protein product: CASSMDRGYEQYF.